The sample holds many counts of the clone carrying this T cell receptor (beta chain). The CDR3 is 13 residues long. The V gene end was trimmed by 9 bases and the J gene end by 6 bases; junction bases not matched to a gene: 10. Per germline, CDR1 MDHEN and CDR2 SYDVKM. One entry per CDR3 protein, called by TCRdb with MiXCR from the RT-PCR reads. The sample has about 680,000 distinct CDR3 sequences, 14% seen once; the top ten hold 3% to 4.5%. This sequence originates from a female donor in good health, serving as a healthy control. The chain recombines TRBV28 with TRBJ2-7; 8 bases are a match to TRBD2. Source material: memory CD4+ T cells from blood. CDR3 nucleotide sequence: TGTGCCAGTCTAGAGCGGGAGCGGGGCGAGCAGTACTTC. Translating gives CASLERERGEQYF.